This T cell receptor (beta chain) was sequenced during a study of T cells in Graves' hyperthyroidism and ophthalmopathy (dated by TCRdb to the late 2010s). Regarding the study in general: Peripheral blood samples were taken at the time of initial diagnosis, prior to any treatment. TCR V-J signatures able to tell the groups apart were searched for in a discovery cohort of more than 90 patients, of whom more than 40 had Graves' ophthalmopathy and 55 to 60 had stable Graves' hyperthyroidism. Prospective prediction of ophthalmopathy was tested in an independent validation cohort consisting of about 20 hyperthyroidism patients and over 15 patients who later progressed to ophthalmopathy. For training and testing, the 100 patients in the discovery cohort were randomly divided in a 7:3 ratio. The study also compared thyroid tissue and blood T-cell repertoires from more than 5 Graves' hyperthyroidism patients. After blood sampling, hyperthyroidism patients were treated with methimazole at a starting dose of 30 mg daily, and ophthalmopathy patients were treated with high-dose intravenous methylprednisolone. TCR Vbeta CDR3 sequencing of fewer than 150 peripheral blood samples (roughly 43 ophthalmopathy, 70 to 85 hyperthyroidism and roughly 17 progressor patients) is reported in the paper.

Ophthalmopathy patients had moderately to severely active disease, Clinical Activity Score of at least 3, NOSPECS grade of at least 4, and duration under 3 months. Any patient with an uncontrolled infection, another autoimmune disease, pregnancy or lactation was excluded. Diagnoses were established on the basis of clinical symptoms, serum thyroxine and TRAb, thyroid ultrasound, and orbital computed tomography. Ficoll-Paque density gradient centrifugation was used to isolate PBMCs from approximately 10 ml of fresh peripheral blood. Total RNA was extracted using Trizol reagent, and RNA quality was assessed on an Agilent 2100 Bioanalyzer. The TCR beta CDR3 regions were amplified from the RNA transcripts. For the first round of RT-PCR on the TCR CDR3, the HTBI primer set was used together with the Qiagen OneStep RT-PCR kit. Libraries were constructed in a second round of multiplex PCR, after which size selection and purification were carried out. Paired-end sequencing of the libraries was performed with 100 bp reads on an Illumina HiSeq2000. Turning to the authors' computational methods: Raw data were processed with SOAPnuke, discarding reads with adapters, uncalled bases, mean Phred below 15, or no exact constant-primer or identifier match. High-quality paired reads were merged using COPE v1.2.5, and each unique nucleotide sequence was defined as a clonotype. MiTCR v1.1 was used to align the clonotypes against IMGT TRBV, TRBD and TRBJ reference segments. Only V-J combinations with frequency above 0.0001, covering about 99% of repertoires, were analysed. A TCS score was defined as the ratio of F50 (clonal expansion) to E x V (chaos), with BLOSUM62-based TCRdist applied between CDR3 peptides within each V-J. Welch's t-statistics and random forest reduced 500 to 550 V-J features to 10 to 15, which were used in a naive Bayes classifier (R e1071). The public reads were reprocessed in TCRdb via fastp at Q25 and MiXCR, keeping in-frame beta chains. Identical CDR3 proteins give one entry, which carries the most common genes and DNA. V and J calls and clone size were set by TCRdb, not the authors. The sample yields hundreds of thousands of distinct CDR3 sequences; less than 25% were counted once. The top ten constitute about 34% of the sample.

Broad study findings and their caveats: A model built on a 13 V-J signature distinguished ophthalmopathy from stable hyperthyroidism, reaching about 88% sensitivity and around 81% specificity in cross-validation and 80%/75% in testing. No statistical method was used to fix the sample size in advance, and group allocation was not hidden from the investigators. Most expanded thyroid clonotypes (frequency above 0.001) were also found in blood, which suggests that blood repertoires may mirror thyroid immune responses. In validation, the model predicted progression to ophthalmopathy a median of about 6.8 months before onset, with 70% to 71% sensitivity and roughly 79% specificity.

Looking up the germline V gene (reference sequence) yields CDR1 DFQATT and CDR2 SNEGSKA. Trimming removed 2 bases from V and 5 bases from J; the gene matches leave 9 bases unexplained. From cysteine to phenylalanine, the CDR3 is 15 amino acids long. CDR3 DNA is the only sequence kept; it has 45 bases, read in frame from the first base. The sample holds a few counts of this clonotype. The antigen this receptor binds is unknown. One base away there is no much larger clone; base qualities are not given. The chain is assembled from TRBV20-1 and TRBJ1-5, with 7 bases matching TRBD1. This receptor was identified in a man aged 25-45 years with Graves' ophthalmopathy. Specimen: blood. DNA sequence: TGCAGTGCTAGATCCCCTACAGGGGAGGATCAGCCCCAGCATTTT. Its product reads: CSARSPTGEDQPQHF.